The 25 T cell receptor beta chains given below trace back to one sample, sequenced in a study of CD8 T cells in ankylosing spondylitis. TCRdb ran MiXCR on the 5' RACE reads and lists one entry per CDR3 protein. The sample has approximately 210,000 distinct CDR3 sequences, around 13% seen once. The sequenced sample consisted of blood, either unsorted or a sorted T cell fraction (not recorded which). The receptors were gathered from a male donor with ankylosing spondylitis or in good health (not recorded which).

The CDR3 DNA reads TGTGCCTGGACAGGGGGGAACACCGGGGAGCTGTTTTTT. This encodes CAWTGGNTGELFF. V is TRBV30 and J is TRBJ2-2; TRBD1 matches 7 bases. The CDR3 spans 13 residues. Germline V gene sequence: CDR1 GTSNPN, CDR2 SVGIG (reference sequence). V lost 4 bases and J lost 1; bases outside the gene matches: 0.

The chain has TRBV6-1 and TRBJ2-3; D unresolved. Germline assignment: CDR1 MNHNS and CDR2 SASEGT. Trimming took off 4 bases at V and 3 bases at J, with 14 bases between the two ends. The CDR3 loop spans 15 amino acids. The CDR3 region has the DNA TGTGCCAGCAGTGCCAATCCGGACGGGACAGATACGCAGTATTTT. This sequence encodes CASSANPDGTDTQYF.

This clonotype was recorded at least ten times. The chain uses TRBV7-9 and TRBJ2-1; D uncertain. The V end was cut by 2 bases, the J end by 9 bases, with 5 bases between. The germline gives CDR1 SEHNR, CDR2 FQNEAQ (reference sequence). This CDR3 contains 11 residues. The CDR3 DNA reads TGTGCCAGCAGCTTAAGCGCTGAGCAGTTCTTC. This gives the protein CASSLSAEQFF.

There are a few counts of this clonotype. V usage is TRBV5-5 and J usage is TRBJ2-1; perhaps TRBD2 as D (7 bases). Germline V gene lookup returns CDR1 SGHKS and CDR2 YYEKEE (reference sequence). Trimming shortened V by 5 bases and J by 8 bases, and 26 bases separated the two germline ends. The CDR3 is made up of 17 amino acids. The CDR3 DNA reads TGTGCCAGCAGTTCCCCACTAGTGGGAGGGCCAGGGGATGAGCAGTTCTTC. Protein product: CASSSPLVGGPGDEQFF.

The V gene is TRBV20-1, the J gene TRBJ2-1, with 9 bases identical to TRBD1. With 3 bases clipped from V and 3 bases from J, the junction kept 18 bases outside the gene matches. The CDR3 contains 19 residues. Per germline, CDR1 DFQATT and CDR2 SNEGSKA (reference sequence). The CDR3 spells CSASDRDRVSGGYYNEQFF. In nucleotides, the CDR3 is TGCAGTGCTAGTGATCGGGACAGGGTTTCGGGGGGATACTACAATGAGCAGTTCTTC.

In its sample, this clonotype is medium-sized. This chain uses TRBV11-3 with TRBJ2-1, with 10 bases aligning to TRBD1. This CDR3 is built from 19 residues. The germline V gene encodes CDR1 SGHNT and CDR2 YENEEA. V gave up 1 base and J gave up 1 base; unmatched junction bases: 10. The CDR3 reads CASSLGVYGQGGSYNEQFF. The CDR3 DNA reads as TGTGCCAGCAGCTTAGGGGTATACGGACAGGGGGGGTCCTACAATGAGCAGTTCTTC.

This clonotype has a handful of counts. The chain uses TRBV5-1 and TRBJ2-1, with D possibly matching TRBD2 (6 bases). This CDR3 contains 15 residues. The germline V and J ends were trimmed by 0 bases and 3 bases, with 10 bases remaining between them. Germline loops: CDR1 SGHRS, CDR2 YFSETQ. The CDR3 spells CASSLESGYYNEQFF. CDR3 DNA: TGCGCCAGCAGCTTGGAGAGCGGGTACTACAATGAGCAGTTCTTC.

This clonotype has more than one count but fewer than ten. The chain recombines TRBV19 with TRBJ2-1, with 9 positions matching TRBD1. The germline CDR1 and CDR2 sequences are LNHDA and SQIVND (reference sequence). CDR3 size: 15 residues. After removal of 8 bases from V and 8 bases from J, the junction contained 13 bases not matched to a gene. CDR3: CASREPGQGEDEQFF. The CDR3 DNA sequence: TGTGCCAGTCGAGAGCCGGGACAGGGCGAGGATGAGCAGTTCTTC.

This clonotype was counted at least ten times. This chain links TRBV29-1 with TRBJ2-5; TRBD1 matches at 8 bases. CDR1 is SQVTM and CDR2 is ANQGSEA in the germline V gene. The CDR3 contains 14 residues. With 5 bases clipped from V and 0 bases from J, the junction kept 5 bases outside the gene matches. The CDR3 is CSVTTGAHQETQYF. The CDR3 DNA follows: TGCAGCGTTACGACAGGGGCCCACCAAGAGACCCAGTACTTC.

The chain couples TRBV21-1 to TRBJ2-7; the D call TRBD1 from the table was never checked on the DNA. TRBV21-1 is a pseudogene segment. The CDR3 sequence is 15 residues long. The CDR3 sequence: CASSKVPYHRNEQYF. DNA for the CDR3: TGTGCCAGCAGCAAAGTCCCCTACCACCGAAACGAGCAGTACTTC.

The sample holds many counts of this clonotype. The chain has TRBV12-3 or TRBV12-4 and TRBJ2-4, with D possibly TRBD2 on 7 matching bases. CDR3 size: 15 residues. V was trimmed by 5 bases and J by 8 bases, leaving 19 bases between them. Written as DNA, the CDR3 is TGTGCCAGCAGTCCCTTGGGGGGGCCGGGGTACATTCAGTACTTC. It yields the protein CASSPLGGPGYIQYF.

This chain links TRBV30 with TRBJ2-3; D not certain. Germline CDR1 reads GTSNPN; CDR2 reads SVGIG (reference sequence). The CDR3 is 12 amino acids. Trimming pared 0 bases from V and 6 bases from J, leaving 7 bases between. CDR3 loop: CAWSVLRDTQYF. CDR3 coding DNA: TGTGCCTGGAGTGTACTCCGGGATACGCAGTATTTT. Variable domain in full (rest from reference TRBV30 and TRBJ2-3): SQTIHQWPATLVQPVGSPLSLECTVEGTSNPNLYWYRQAAGRGLQLLFYSVGIGQISSEVPQNLSASRPQDRQFILSSKKLLLSDSGFYLCAWSVLRDTQYFGPGTRLTVL.

This clonotype was counted only a few times. The CDR3 DNA reads as TGTGCCAGCAGCGCAGTAGGAGGGAGAGCAGAGACCCAGTACTTC. Amino acid sequence: CASSAVGGRAETQYF. The gene calls are TRBV14 and TRBJ2-5; tentative D call: TRBD2 (6 bases). Trimming took 5 bases from V and 4 from J, leaving 17 bases between them. Germline V CDR1 and CDR2: SGHDN, FVKESK. The CDR3 sequence is 15 residues long.

This clonotype was recorded many times. The chain joins TRBV5-1 to TRBJ2-5; 10 bases fit TRBD1. Germline-derived CDR1 and CDR2 are SGHRS and YFSETQ. The CDR3 extends over 15 amino acids. The J segment lost 4 bases and the V segment lost 4 bases, leaving 7 bases of the junction unmatched. In nucleotides, the CDR3 is TGCGCCAGCAGCCCAGGGACAGGGGAATCAGAGACCCAGTACTTC. It codes for CASSPGTGESETQYF.

A few counts support this clonotype. This chain joins TRBV7-9 and TRBJ2-7, with D possibly being TRBD1 (6 bases). CDR3 size: 13 residues. CDR1 is SEHNR, CDR2 FQNEAQ, per germline (reference sequence). The V and J ends lost 6 bases and 4 bases respectively, with 13 bases between them. The CDR3 reads CASSSPQGYEQYF. The DNA of the CDR3 is TGTGCCAGCAGTTCACCTCAGGGGTACGAGCAGTACTTC. The entire variable domain, with the rest obtained from reference TRBV7-9 and TRBJ2-7, is as follows: DTGVSQNPRHKITKRGQNVTFRCDPISEHNRLYWYRQTLGQGPEFLTYFQNEAQLEKSRLLSDRFSAERPKGSFSTLEIQRTEQGDSAMYLCASSSPQGYEQYFGPGTRLTVT.

This rearrangement joins TRBV10-1 to TRBJ2-1; D not resolved. The CDR3 runs to 13 residues. Germline V CDR1 and CDR2: WNHNN, SYGVQD (reference sequence). The V end lost 9 bases, the J end lost 5 bases, and 14 bases lay between the germline ends. The CDR3 region is CARSPEKHNEQFF. CDR3 DNA sequence: TGCGCCAGGAGTCCAGAAAAGCACAATGAGCAGTTCTTC.

This clonotype came up many times. The rearrangement uses TRBV5-5 and TRBJ2-2; D gene ambiguous. The germline V and J ends were trimmed by 0 bases and 6 bases, with 15 bases remaining between them. The CDR3 runs to 16 residues. Germline CDR1 and CDR2: SGHKS and YYEKEE (reference sequence). The CDR3 region has the DNA TGTGCCAGCAGCTTGGAAGGTGTCAGCATTCCCGGGGAGCTGTTTTTT. It is translated as CASSLEGVSIPGELFF.

This chain connects TRBV12-5 to TRBJ2-7, with D perhaps assigned TRBD1 or TRBD2 (5 bases each). The V gene's germline CDR1 is LGHNT and CDR2 FRNRAP. V lost 4 bases and J 3 bases, leaving 19 bases between the germline ends. CDR3 length equals 16 residues. The CDR3 nucleotides read TGTGCTAGTGGTTCCCCGGGGACCCCGATACGCTACGAGCAGTACTTC. This sequence encodes CASGSPGTPIRYEQYF.

The genes are TRBV2 and TRBJ2-7, with 9 nucleotides matching TRBD2. Germline CDR1 reads SNHLY; CDR2 reads FYNNEI. V lost 6 bases, J lost 2 bases, and 5 bases stayed unmatched. The CDR3 runs to 14 residues. CDR3 residues: CASRAGGPTYEQYF. The CDR3 nucleotides read TGTGCCAGCAGAGCGGGAGGCCCTACCTACGAGCAGTACTTC.

This clonotype was counted a few times. The chain couples TRBV20-1 to TRBJ2-7; D may be TRBD1 or TRBD2 (5 bases each). Germline loops: CDR1 DFQATT, CDR2 SNEGSKA (reference sequence). The V end lost 4 bases, the J end lost 2 bases, and 9 bases lay between the germline ends. The CDR3 contains 12 residues. The CDR3 reads CSAIRDPYEQYF. CDR3 coding DNA: TGCAGTGCTATTAGGGACCCCTACGAGCAGTACTTC.

This clonotype came up a few times. The J gene is TRBJ2-1, the V gene TRBV20-1, with D hard to call. CDR1 is DFQATT and CDR2 is SNEGSKA in the germline V gene (reference sequence). Deletions cut 1 base from V and 3 bases from J, with 10 bases between. CDR3 length equals 14 residues. The CDR3 loop is CSARVQKNYNEQFF. CDR3 nucleotide sequence: TGCAGTGCTAGAGTGCAGAAAAACTACAATGAGCAGTTCTTC.

This clonotype came up a few times. The CDR3 loop is CASSQDRVPFF. The CDR3 bases are TGTGCCAGCAGCCAGGACAGGGTGCCGTTCTTC. The genes are TRBV7-9 and TRBJ2-1; 8 bases fit TRBD1. The V and J ends lost 5 bases and 15 bases, in that order; junction bases with no gene match: 6. CDR3 length: 11 amino acids. Germline V gene sequence: CDR1 SEHNR, CDR2 FQNEAQ (reference sequence).

This clonotype came up a few times. This chain links TRBV7-9 with TRBJ2-7; D is undetermined. The CDR3 loop spans 14 amino acids. V was trimmed by 1 base and J by 4 bases, leaving 11 bases between them. Germline-derived CDR1 and CDR2 are SEHNR and FQNEAQ (reference sequence). The CDR3 reads CASSLDNSQYEQYF. The CDR3 DNA follows: TGTGCCAGCAGCTTAGATAACAGCCAGTACGAGCAGTACTTC.

The chain recombines TRBV5-6 with TRBJ2-3; no reliable D call. Germline V gives CDR1 SGHDT, CDR2 YYEEEE. This CDR3 is 18 amino acids long. Trimming took off 2 bases at V and 6 bases at J, with 25 bases between the two ends. CDR3 sequence: CASSFAISRLRDGDTQYF. The CDR3, as DNA: TGTGCCAGCAGCTTTGCAATATCGAGACTGCGAGATGGGGATACGCAGTATTTT. Full variable domain (remainder filled in from reference TRBV5-6 and TRBJ2-3): DAGVTQSPTHLIKTRGQQVTLRCSPKSGHDTVSWYQQALGQGPQFIFQYYEEEERQRGNFPDRFSGHQFPNYSSELNVNALLLGDSALYLCASSFAISRLRDGDTQYFGPGTRLTVL.

This sequence joins TRBV9 and TRBJ2-7; 7 bases match TRBD2. Germline CDR1 SGDLS, CDR2 YYNGEE. With 3 bases clipped from V and 4 bases from J, the junction kept 4 bases outside the gene matches. This CDR3 contains 13 residues. The CDR3 nucleotides read TGTGCCAGCAGCGGGGGGGGGACTTACGAGCAGTACTTC. Its translation is CASSGGGTYEQYF.